Below, 21 T cell receptor beta chains from the same sample are listed, as sequenced in a study of a mutant IDH1 vaccine in newly diagnosed glioma. Stated time point: week 23, last vaccination. One vaccine dose held 300 ug of mutant IDH1 20-mer peptide and came with topical imiquimod. These TCRs are of unknown antigen specificity. Sequencing was performed with immunoSEQ multiplex PCR; in TCRdb, only in-frame clones are kept and a portion is missing. The sample carries 40,000 to 45,000 clones, roughly 84% recorded once. The sequencing here drew on PBMCs, taken from a glioma patient whose treatment included an IDH1 peptide vaccine. The receptors shown here come from a woman under 30 with glioma. Some clones in this sample may be carry-over from other donors' samples.

The V and J genes are TRBV2 and TRBJ2-1; 9 nucleotides match TRBD1. The CDR3 runs 15 residues. V was pared by 6 bases and J by 7 bases, with 10 bases of the junction left unmatched. CDR1 is SNHLY and CDR2 is FYNNEI in the germline V gene. CDR3 sequence: CASREQGARVNEQFF. The CDR3 DNA reads TGTGCCAGCAGGGAACAGGGGGCGCGGGTTAATGAGCAGTTCTTC.

The rearrangement joins TRBV18 to TRBJ2-7, with 8 bases matching TRBD1. V gave up 3 bases and J gave up 1 base; unmatched junction bases: 8. The CDR3 is 16 amino acids. Germline V gives CDR1 KGHSH, CDR2 LQKENI. The CDR3 loop is CASSPQLRTGSYEQYF. In DNA form, the CDR3 reads TGTGCCAGCTCACCGCAGCTCAGGACAGGGTCCTACGAGCAGTACTTC.

The chain employs TRBV5-1 and TRBJ1-5; TRBD1 aligns across 8 bases. J lost 4 bases, V lost 1 base, and 4 bases had no gene match. CDR3 size: 15 residues. Looked up from germline, CDR1 is SGHRS and CDR2 is YFSETQ. CDR3 in DNA: TGCGCCAGCAGCTTGACGGGACAGGAGAATCAGCCCCAGCATTTT. It codes for CASSLTGQENQPQHF.

This clone was observed once. This chain connects TRBV29-1 to TRBJ1-3; 10 bases line up with TRBD1. Losses at the gene ends were 4 bases for V and 4 bases for J; bases not matched to a gene: 4. CDR3 length: 14 amino acids. Germline loops: CDR1 SQVTM, CDR2 ANQGSEA. The CDR3 sequence: CSVGQGATGNTIYF. CDR3 DNA: TGCAGCGTTGGACAGGGGGCGACGGGAAACACCATATATTTT.

The chain has TRBV29-1 and TRBJ2-6; D might be TRBD1 or TRBD2, each matching 5 bases. V was trimmed by 0 bases and J by 0 bases, leaving 9 bases between them. Germline CDR1 SQVTM, CDR2 ANQGSEA. This CDR3 region has 16 residues. Here the CDR3 DNA reads TGCAGCGTTGAAGAGCCCGGGACCTCTGGGGCCAACGTCCTGACTTTC. Its protein is CSVEEPGTSGANVLTF.

V gene TRBV7-9 combines with J gene TRBJ2-4, with D hard to call. CDR3 size: 13 residues. V was clipped by 4 bases and J by 1 base, with 5 bases between them. Germline values: CDR1 SEHNR, CDR2 FQNEAQ (reference sequence). The CDR3 nucleotides are TGTGCCAGCAGCTCTAGGGCCAAAAACATTCAGTACTTC. It is translated as CASSSRAKNIQYF.

The chain is built from TRBV7-2 and TRBJ2-5, with a tentative D call TRBD2 (6 bases). The CDR3 extends over 11 amino acids. Trimming cost V 1 base and J 11 bases, with 8 bases left between them. In germline, CDR1 is SGHTA, CDR2 FQGNSA. This CDR3 reads CASSLGAGQYF. CDR3 nucleotides: TGTGCCAGCAGCTTAGGGGCGGGGCAGTACTTC.

A few counts support this clone. The gene calls are TRBV10-3 and TRBJ1-5; D call uncertain. This CDR3 has 13 residues. The germline gives CDR1 ENHRY, CDR2 SYGVKD. Deletions cut 0 bases from V and 7 bases from J, with 7 bases between. The CDR3 is CAISESVRQPQHF. The CDR3 DNA follows: TGTGCCATCAGTGAGTCGGTCCGACAGCCCCAGCATTTT.

The J gene is TRBJ2-5, the V gene TRBV29-1, with a possible D match to TRBD1 (5 bases). V was pared by 1 base and J by 11 bases, with 11 bases between. Per germline, CDR1 SQVTM and CDR2 ANQGSEA. CDR3 length equals 11 residues. The CDR3 sequence: CSVEGLGVQYF. For the CDR3, the DNA is TGCAGCGTTGAAGGCCTAGGGGTGCAGTACTTC.

This rearrangement joins TRBV7-2 to TRBJ2-2, with unresolved D. Germline V gene sequence: CDR1 SGHTA, CDR2 FQGNSA. The V end lost 0 bases, the J end lost 4 bases, and 6 bases lay between the germline ends. The length of the CDR3 is 14 residues. Written as DNA, the CDR3 is TGTGCCAGCAGCTTAGCTTGGGTCACCGGGGAGCTGTTTTTT. Translated, it gives CASSLAWVTGELFF.

The chain carries TRBV29-1 and TRBJ2-1, with TRBD2 matching over 7 bases. Looked up from germline, CDR1 is SQVTM and CDR2 is ANQGSEA. V was pared by 2 bases and J by 0 bases, with 4 bases of the junction left unmatched. The CDR3 is made up of 15 amino acids. Here the CDR3 DNA reads TGCAGCGTTGAACCACCTAGCGGCTCCTACAATGAGCAGTTCTTC. The encoded protein is CSVEPPSGSYNEQFF.

The chain recombines TRBV2 with TRBJ1-1, with D perhaps TRBD1 (5 bases). The germline gives CDR1 SNHLY, CDR2 FYNNEI. The CDR3 runs to 14 residues. Trimming removed 5 bases from V and 4 bases from J, with 14 bases in between. CDR3 residues: CASSYRLSGTEAFF. CDR3 bases: TGTGCCAGCAGTTACAGGCTTTCGGGCACTGAAGCTTTCTTT.

The chain combines TRBV9 with TRBJ2-6; D is possibly TRBD1 or TRBD2 (6 bases each). V gave up 0 bases and J gave up 0 bases, with 16 bases separating them. Looked up from germline, CDR1 is SGDLS and CDR2 is YYNGEE. The CDR3 is 19 amino acids. As DNA, the CDR3 is TGTGCCAGCAGCGTAGCTACCGGGGGCTTCGGCTCTGGGGCCAACGTCCTGACTTTC. Amino acid sequence: CASSVATGGFGSGANVLTF.

This clone was found once. V usage is TRBV10-2 and J usage is TRBJ2-1; D not certain. V dropped 4 bases and J dropped 1 base, with 2 bases sitting between them. Per germline, CDR1 WSHSY and CDR2 SAAADI. This CDR3 contains 12 residues. The CDR3 DNA follows: TGCGCCAGCAGTGTTTCCTACAATGAGCAGTTCTTC. It specifies CASSVSYNEQFF.

V usage is TRBV9 and J usage is TRBJ2-3; unclear D gene. The CDR3 extends over 15 amino acids. From germline, CDR1 is SGDLS and CDR2 YYNGEE. V lost 0 bases and J 3 bases, leaving 11 bases between the germline ends. This CDR3 is CASSVGDPRTDTQYF. The CDR3 nucleotides read TGTGCCAGCAGCGTAGGAGATCCCCGGACAGATACGCAGTATTTT.

The rearrangement links TRBV29-1 to TRBJ2-1; D not certain. V was trimmed by 1 base and J by 5 bases, leaving 3 bases between them. Germline-derived CDR1 and CDR2 are SQVTM and ANQGSEA. The CDR3 extends over 11 amino acids. CDR3 loop: CSVEGDNEQFF. The CDR3 coding sequence is TGCAGCGTTGAAGGAGACAATGAGCAGTTCTTC.

V is TRBV19 and J is TRBJ1-3, with D possibly being TRBD1 (6 bases). From germline, CDR1 is LNHDA and CDR2 SQIVND (reference sequence). V was clipped by 7 bases and J by 5 bases, with 12 bases between them. This CDR3 has 13 residues. The CDR3 DNA follows: TGTGCCAGTAAGAGAGGGGGTCGAAACACCATATATTTT. It is translated as CASKRGGRNTIYF.

The chain has TRBV19 and TRBJ1-1, with a weak D call TRBD1 (6 bases). From germline, CDR1 is LNHDA and CDR2 SQIVND (reference sequence). The CDR3 is 14 residues long. V lost 6 bases and J lost 4, with 15 bases in between. For the CDR3, the DNA is TGTGCCAGTAGCAGGACAGCGGCGACCACTGAAGCTTTCTTT. Protein product: CASSRTAATTEAFF. Based on the CDR3 plus reference TRBV19 and TRBJ1-1, the full variable domain is DGGITQSPKYLFRKEGQNVTLSCEQNLNHDAMYWYRQDPGQGLRLIYYSQIVNDFQKGDIAEGYSVSREKKESFPLTVTSAQKNPTAFYLCASSRTAATTEAFFGQGTRLTVV.

The chain links TRBV30 to TRBJ2-7; D is undetermined. The ends were cut back, 2 bases at V and 6 bases at J, with 5 bases in the middle. This CDR3 comprises 10 residues. The germline gives CDR1 GTSNPN, CDR2 SVGIG (reference sequence). CDR3 sequence: CAWSRAEQYF. CDR3 bases: TGTGCCTGGAGTAGGGCCGAGCAGTACTTC.

This chain joins TRBV6-5 and TRBJ2-2; the D gene is possibly TRBD1 (6 bases). The CDR3 contains 12 residues. V was clipped by 4 bases and J by 8 bases, with 8 bases between them. Looked up from germline, CDR1 is MNHEY and CDR2 is SVGAGI. The CDR3 coding sequence is TGTGCCAGCAGTTCTAGGGGGGGGGAGCTGTTTTTT. Its protein product is CASSSRGGELFF.

The chain uses TRBV13 and TRBJ2-3, with TRBD2 matching over 7 bases. Unmatched junction bases numbered 6, after V lost 4 bases and J lost 5 bases. The CDR3 extends over 14 amino acids. Germline V gene sequence: CDR1 PRHDT, CDR2 FYEKMQ (reference sequence). In nucleotides, the CDR3 is TGTGCCAGCAGCTCCAGACTAGCAAAAGATACGCAGTATTTT. Residues: CASSSRLAKDTQYF.